This T cell receptor (beta chain) was observed in a study of glioma-infiltrating T cells. The overall study: Approximately 1 million peripheral T cells were targeted at 4.5- to 10-fold coverage.

This clonotype was counted ten times or more. With V trimmed by 0 bases and J by 1 base, 2 bases remained unmatched. The germline CDR1 and CDR2 sequences are LNHNV and YYDKDF (reference sequence). This CDR3 has 16 residues. Amplification of TCR alpha and beta CDR3 regions from RNA used iRepertoire nested multiplex PCR. One entry per CDR3 protein, called by TCRdb with MiXCR from the multiplex PCR reads. The sample has fewer than 500,000 distinct CDR3 sequences; 41% are singletons. This TCR was recovered from a human donor with low-grade glioma or glioblastoma, undergoing nonglioma brain surgery, or in good health (not recorded which). The gene calls are TRBV15 and TRBJ2-1, with 8 bases fitting TRBD1. The source material was glioma tissue, nonneoplastic brain tissue, or PBMCs (not recorded which). The CDR3 here is CATSRDRQGSYNEQFF. DNA for the CDR3: TGTGCCACCAGCAGAGATCGACAGGGGTCCTACAATGAGCAGTTCTTC.